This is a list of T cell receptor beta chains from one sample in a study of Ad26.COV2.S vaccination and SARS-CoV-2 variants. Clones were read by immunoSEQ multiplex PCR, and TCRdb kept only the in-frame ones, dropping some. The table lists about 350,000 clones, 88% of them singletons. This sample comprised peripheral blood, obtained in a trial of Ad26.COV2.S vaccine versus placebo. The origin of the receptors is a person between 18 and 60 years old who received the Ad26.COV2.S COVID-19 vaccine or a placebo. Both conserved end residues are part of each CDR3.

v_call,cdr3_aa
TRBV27,CASSSSRREYF
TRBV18,CASSSRQGREKLFF
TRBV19,CASNLAVSSYEQYF
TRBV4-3,CASSQEVQGAYGYTF
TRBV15,CATSRDLGSNEQFF
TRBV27,CASSPLAGYYEQYF
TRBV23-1,CASSQWRRATTYEQYF
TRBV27,CASSLSRGPGTEAFF
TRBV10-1,CASSEGQGYGYTF
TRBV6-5,CASSPLRDRGEKLFF
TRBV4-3,CASSQDLGQELEAFF
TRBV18,CASSPPMVVGGGNTIYF
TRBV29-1,CSVSGRSSYNEQFF
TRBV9,CASRPEYTGELFF
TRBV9,CASSVGTGVNTEAFF